What follows is one T cell receptor beta chain and its context. Germline assignment: CDR1 LNHDA and CDR2 SQIVND (reference sequence). There are 14 residues in the CDR3. Deletions cut 5 bases from V and 4 bases from J, with 14 bases between. This sample was included in a study of blood T cell repertoires in COVID-19. Produced via immunoSEQ multiplex PCR; TCRdb's table is partial and in-frame only. The table has roughly 250,000 clones, just under 85% seen once. The source of this sequence is a woman older than 75 with acute or convalescent COVID-19. This chain uses TRBV19 with TRBJ1-2; D call uncertain. The sequencing sample was made of peripheral blood. The CDR3 DNA reads as TGTGCCAGTAGTTCGGCGGGCAGCATCTATGGCTACACCTTC. The encoded protein is CASSSAGSIYGYTF.